This record covers a single T cell receptor beta chain. This specimen belongs to a study of blood T cell repertoires in COVID-19. CDR1 is SGHVS and CDR2 is FNYEAQ in the germline V gene. The CDR3 totals 15 residues. V was clipped by 7 bases and J by 6 bases; unmatched bases: 13. TCRdb's copy holds only in-frame clones and misses some; the assay was immunoSEQ multiplex PCR. This table has about 240,000 clones, approximately 88% appearing once. The material sequenced was PBMCs or T cells enriched from blood (not recorded which). This rearrangement joins TRBV7-6 to TRBJ1-1; TRBD1 matches at 8 bases. The TCR was taken from a woman aged 30 to 39 with acute COVID-19. The CDR3 DNA is TGTGCCAGCATACCTTACCCTGACAGGGGCGCTGAAGCTTTCTTT. Amino acid sequence: CASIPYPDRGAEAFF.